The 15 T cell receptor beta chains below all came from one sample that was sequenced in a study of shared clonotypes between healthy human individuals. Profiling relied on immunoSEQ multiplex PCR, and the TCRdb table lists in-frame clones only, not all of them. The table lists roughly 2,300,000 clones, roughly 92% of them singletons, with 0.3% to 0.4% in the top ten. The sequencing input was naive CD4+ T cells from PBMCs. This sample's subset: CD45RA+ positively selected. The receptors come from a man younger than 35 in good health. Some clones in this sample may be carry-over from other donors' samples.

There are a few counts of this clone. The CDR3 protein is CASSTGLAEGGELFF. As DNA, the CDR3 is TGCGCCAGCAGCACCGGACTAGCTGAGGGCGGGGAGCTGTTTTTT. V and J are TRBV5-1 and TRBJ2-2; the match to TRBD2 covers 8 bases. The CDR3 length is 15 residues. Losses at the gene ends were 4 bases for V and 7 bases for J; bases not matched to a gene: 9. From germline, CDR1 is SGHRS and CDR2 YFSETQ.

This clone was recorded once. The chain joins TRBV30 to TRBJ2-1, with TRBD1 matching over 7 bases. The CDR3 contains 13 residues. After removal of 7 bases from V and 5 bases from J, the junction contained 8 bases not matched to a gene. Germline V gives CDR1 GTSNPN, CDR2 SVGIG (reference sequence). As DNA, the CDR3 is TGTGCCTTGGTTCAGGGGGTCAACAATGAGCAGTTCTTC. This encodes CALVQGVNNEQFF.

The CDR3 is CASLLYINSYEQYF. CDR3 nucleotide sequence: TGTGCCAGCCTCCTCTACATAAACTCCTACGAGCAGTACTTC. The chain couples TRBV6-1 to TRBJ2-7; D gene uncertain. Germline assignment: CDR1 MNHNS and CDR2 SASEGT. V lost 8 bases and J lost 0, with 14 bases in between. CDR3 length: 14 residues.

The chain joins TRBV21-1 to TRBJ2-7; the table's D call TRBD2 went unverified against the DNA. TRBV21-1 is classified as a pseudogene. This CDR3 is 17 amino acids long. The CDR3 region has the DNA TGTGCCAGCACCGTCCGAGGGGCGAGGGGGGGGCTCTACGAGCAGTACTTC. Translation: CASTVRGARGGLYEQYF.

In its sample, this clone was seen a few times. This chain uses TRBV11-3 with TRBJ2-5; weak D call: TRBD1 (6 bases). V lost 1 base, J lost 5 bases, and 11 bases lay in between. The CDR3 runs 14 residues. Germline CDR1 reads SGHNT; CDR2 reads YENEEA. CDR3 amino acids: CASSLGGGAETQYF. The CDR3 DNA reads TGTGCCAGCAGCTTAGGTGGGGGCGCGGAGACCCAGTACTTC.

The count of this clone is one. CDR3 in DNA: TGTGCCAGCAGCGATGGAAGCTCCTACAATGAGCAGTTCTTC. Translation gives CASSDGSSYNEQFF. The chain uses TRBV9 and TRBJ2-1; D is unclear. The ends were cut back, 3 bases at V and 0 bases at J, with 7 bases in the middle. CDR1 SGDLS and CDR2 YYNGEE come from the germline V gene. The CDR3 covers 14 residues. Full variable domain (outside the CDR3, taken from reference TRBV9 and TRBJ2-1): DSGVTQTPKHLITATGQRVTLRCSPRSGDLSVYWYQQSLDQGLQFLIQYYNGEERAKGNILERFSAQQFPDLHSELNLSSLELGDSALYFCASSDGSSYNEQFFGPGTRLTVL.

This clone was detected a few times. This rearrangement joins TRBV5-1 to TRBJ1-1; 7 positions match TRBD1. Germline trimming cut 2 bases from V and 6 bases from J; bases unmatched to any gene: 4. The CDR3 runs 13 residues. Germline V gene data show CDR1 as SGHRS and CDR2 as YFSETQ. CDR3 in DNA: TGCGCCAGCAGCTTTACAGGGGTAGCTGAAGCTTTCTTT. This sequence encodes CASSFTGVAEAFF.

Only one count was recorded for this clone. The chain recombines TRBV30 with TRBJ2-7, with TRBD2 identical over 7 bases. V was pared by 2 bases and J by 6 bases, with 13 bases of the junction left unmatched. Germline V gene data show CDR1 as GTSNPN and CDR2 as SVGIG (reference sequence). The CDR3 totals 15 residues. The CDR3 protein is CAWSTRLALAREQYF. The CDR3 DNA sequence: TGTGCCTGGAGTACTAGACTAGCTTTAGCCCGCGAGCAGTACTTC.

The V gene is TRBV5-4, the J gene TRBJ2-7, with 8 bases that match TRBD2. Germline V gene sequence: CDR1 SGHNT, CDR2 YYREEE (reference sequence). V shed 4 bases, J shed 3 bases, and the junction held 9 bases outside the gene matches. This CDR3 has 15 residues. The CDR3 coding sequence is TGTGCCAGCAGCGCCAGCGGGAGAACGGTCTACGAGCAGTACTTC. Its protein product is CASSASGRTVYEQYF.

This clone showed up just once. This sequence joins TRBV2 and TRBJ2-7; TRBD2 agrees at 8 bases. Germline trimming cut 1 base from V and 3 bases from J; bases unmatched to any gene: 2. Per the germline V gene, CDR1 is SNHLY and CDR2 is FYNNEI. The CDR3 sequence is 14 residues long. CDR3 DNA: TGTGCCAGCAGTGAAGTGCGGGGGGTCTACGAGCAGTACTTC. This gives the protein CASSEVRGVYEQYF. Supplemented by reference TRBV2 and TRBJ2-7, the full variable domain reads EPEVTQTPSHQVTQMGQEVILRCVPISNHLYFYWYRQILGQKVEFLVSFYNNEISEKSEIFDDQFSVERPDGSNFTLKIRSTKLEDSAMYFCASSEVRGVYEQYFGPGTRLTVT.

This chain connects TRBV4-1 to TRBJ1-2; D gene ambiguous. This CDR3 is 13 amino acids long. The germline V and J ends were trimmed by 4 bases and 3 bases, with 9 bases remaining between them. Per the germline V gene, CDR1 is MGHRA and CDR2 is YSYEKL. The CDR3: CASSPSGDYGYTF. CDR3 sequence (DNA): TGCGCCAGCAGCCCTAGTGGGGACTATGGCTACACCTTC.

This chain's CDR3 is CASSRRQEEAEAFF. CDR3 DNA: TGTGCCAGCTCACGCCGACAGGAAGAGGCTGAAGCTTTCTTT. This rearrangement joins TRBV18 to TRBJ1-1; possible D gene TRBD1, 6 bases. The germline V gene encodes CDR1 KGHSH and CDR2 LQKENI. The CDR3 totals 14 residues. Trimming took 4 bases from V and 6 from J, leaving 15 bases between them.

The rearrangement uses TRBV28 and TRBJ2-7, with D maybe TRBD2 (6 bases). Germline V gene lookup returns CDR1 MDHEN and CDR2 SYDVKM. This CDR3 is 15 amino acids long. Between the trimmed V and J ends, which lost 0 bases and 1 base, there was a span of 10 bases. The CDR3 is CASSLWTSSSYEQYF. CDR3 sequence (DNA): TGTGCCAGCAGTTTATGGACTAGTAGTTCCTACGAGCAGTACTTC.

This clone was detected only once. The genes are TRBV7-2 and TRBJ2-5; 15 bases line up with TRBD2. Judging by the DNA end, TRBJ2-7 fits better; the J call may be wrong. Per germline, CDR1 SGHTA and CDR2 FQGNSA. The CDR3 is 16 amino acids. The CDR3: CASSLGLAGGGGEQYF. The CDR3 DNA sequence: TGTGCCAGCAGCTTGGGACTAGCGGGAGGAGGAGGCGAGCAGTACTTC.

This chain uses TRBV28 with TRBJ1-4; maybe TRBD1 (5 bases). The ends were cut back, 6 bases at V and 8 bases at J, with 25 bases in the middle. This CDR3 is 17 amino acids long. CDR1 and CDR2 from the germline V gene are MDHEN and SYDVKM. The CDR3 protein is CASSPSLGSRRGEKLFF. DNA of the CDR3: TGTGCCAGCAGCCCATCCTTAGGGTCCCGGAGGGGCGAAAAACTGTTTTTT.